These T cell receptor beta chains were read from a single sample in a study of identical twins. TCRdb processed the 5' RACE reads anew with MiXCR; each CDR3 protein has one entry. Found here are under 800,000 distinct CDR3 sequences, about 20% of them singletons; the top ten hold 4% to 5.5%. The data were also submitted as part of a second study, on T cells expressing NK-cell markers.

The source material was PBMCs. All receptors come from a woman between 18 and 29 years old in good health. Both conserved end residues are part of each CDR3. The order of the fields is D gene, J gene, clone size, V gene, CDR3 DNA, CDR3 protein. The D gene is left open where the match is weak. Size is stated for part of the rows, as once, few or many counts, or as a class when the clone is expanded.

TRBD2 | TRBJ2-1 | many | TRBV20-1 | TGCAGTGCTGGACTAGCGGGAGACCGCGAGCAGTTCTTC | CSAGLAGDREQFF
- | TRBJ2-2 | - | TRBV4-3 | TGCGCCAGCAGCCAAGATCCCGGGGAGGGGGCCGGGGAGCTGTTTTTT | CASSQDPGEGAGELFF
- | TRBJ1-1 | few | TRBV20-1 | TGCAGTGCTAGAGCTCATTCCGGAAGGTCGGTGGACGCTTTCTTT | CSARAHSGRSVDAFF
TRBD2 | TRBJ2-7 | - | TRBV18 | TGTGCCAGCTCACCATCCGGACTAGGAGGGAGAAACGAGCAGTACTTC | CASSPSGLGGRNEQYF
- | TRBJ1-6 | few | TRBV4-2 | TGTGCCAGCAGCCGGGAAGTCTCCTATAATTCACCCCTCCACTTT | CASSREVSYNSPLHF
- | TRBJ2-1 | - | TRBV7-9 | TGTGCCAGCAGCACATACAGACAGGACAATGAGCAGTTCTTC | CASSTYRQDNEQFF
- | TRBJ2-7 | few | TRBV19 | TGTGCCAGTAGTACGGCGCGACGGAACCTAGACGAGCAGTACTTC | CASSTARRNLDEQYF
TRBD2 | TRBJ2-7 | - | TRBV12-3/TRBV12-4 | TGTGCCAGCAGGGGACGGGGGGTAACCTACGAGCAGTACTTC | CASRGRGVTYEQYF
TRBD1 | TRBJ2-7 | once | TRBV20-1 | TGCAGTGCTCCGGGACAGAACTACGAGCAGTACTTC | CSAPGQNYEQYF
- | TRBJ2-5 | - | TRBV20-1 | TGCAGTGCTAGAGATCAGGGTTCGATGGAGACCCAGTACTTC | CSARDQGSMETQYF
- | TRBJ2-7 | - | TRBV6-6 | TGTGCCAGCAGGCCCGACCTCGGCGAGCAGTACTTC | CASRPDLGEQYF
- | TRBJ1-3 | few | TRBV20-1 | TGCAGTGCTAGTTCCCGACGAAACACCATATATTTT | CSASSRRNTIYF
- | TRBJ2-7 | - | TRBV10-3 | TGTGCCATCAGTAAGGGGTTGGAGCAGTACTTC | CAISKGLEQYF
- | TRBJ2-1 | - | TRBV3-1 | TGTGCCAGCAGCCACTCCGCAGGGAGAGAGGCCTTC | CASSHSAGREAF
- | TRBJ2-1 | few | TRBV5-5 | TGTGCCAGCAGCTTTGGTTGGAGTCCTAGCAATGAGCAGTTCTTC | CASSFGWSPSNEQFF
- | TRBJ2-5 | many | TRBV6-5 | TGTGCCAGCAGTTACGCGGAGACCCAGTACTTC | CASSYAETQYF
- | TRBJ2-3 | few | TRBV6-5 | TGTGCCAGCAGTTACTCGATACCGGGAGCAGATACGCAGTATTTT | CASSYSIPGADTQYF
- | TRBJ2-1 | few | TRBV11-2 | TGTGCCAGCACCCGAGGACCGGGCGAGGAGTTCTTC | CASTRGPGEEFF
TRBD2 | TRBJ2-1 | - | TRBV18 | TGTGCCAGCTCACCGATACTAGCGGACTACAATGAGCAGTTCTTC | CASSPILADYNEQFF
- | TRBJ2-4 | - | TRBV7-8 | TGTGCCAGCAGCTTAAATACAGACATTCAGTACTTC | CASSLNTDIQYF
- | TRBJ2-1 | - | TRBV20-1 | TGCAGTATTCTGAACAATGAGCAGTTCTTC | CSILNNEQFF
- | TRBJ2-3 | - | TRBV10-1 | TGCGCCAGCAGTGACATGGTAGCAACAGATACGCAGTATTTT | CASSDMVATDTQYF
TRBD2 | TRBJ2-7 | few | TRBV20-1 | TGCAGTGCTAGAGGGATACTAGCGGCCCCGGGGGACGAGCAGTACTTC | CSARGILAAPGDEQYF
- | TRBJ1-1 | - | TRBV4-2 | TGTGCCAGCAGCCGGCCGCCGGGCAGGGGAACGATGAACACTGAAGCTTTCTTT | CASSRPPGRGTMNTEAFF
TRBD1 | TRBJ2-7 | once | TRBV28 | TGTGCCAGCAGTCCGGGACAGGCCAACGAGCAGTACTTC | CASSPGQANEQYF
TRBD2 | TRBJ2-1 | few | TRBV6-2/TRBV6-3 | TGTGCCAGCAGTCCACGAGCGGGAGGGCCGCATGAGCAGTTCTTC | CASSPRAGGPHEQFF
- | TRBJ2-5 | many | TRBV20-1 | TGCAGTGCTAGAGAAAATTTGGAGACCCAGTACTTC | CSARENLETQYF
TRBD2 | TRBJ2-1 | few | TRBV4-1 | TGCGCCAGCAGCCAAGCAGAGACTAGCGGGGGGGTGGGGCAGTTCTTC | CASSQAETSGGVGQFF
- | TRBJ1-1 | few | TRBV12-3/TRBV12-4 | TGTGCCAGCAGATCCAGTCGCGCAGGGCAGACTGAAGCTTTCTTT | CASRSSRAGQTEAFF
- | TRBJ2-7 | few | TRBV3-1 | TGTGCCAGCAGCCAGGGTGGCATTTCCTACGAGCAGTACTTC | CASSQGGISYEQYF
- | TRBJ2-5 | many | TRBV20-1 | TGCAGTGCCCCGAGGGGGGAGACCCAGTACTTC | CSAPRGETQYF
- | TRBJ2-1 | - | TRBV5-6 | TGTGCCAGCAGCTTGGTGGGGGAGCGTGAGCAGTTCTTC | CASSLVGEREQFF
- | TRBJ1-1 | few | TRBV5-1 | TGCGCCAGCAGCTTGGAGTGGGGCATCGCTGAAGCTTTCTTT | CASSLEWGIAEAFF
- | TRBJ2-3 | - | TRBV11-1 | TGTGCCAGCAGAGACCGACCTAGCACAGATACGCAGTATTTT | CASRDRPSTDTQYF
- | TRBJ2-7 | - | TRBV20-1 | TGCAGTGCTAGTTGGGGTGGCAGGGACTACGAGCAGTACTTC | CSASWGGRDYEQYF
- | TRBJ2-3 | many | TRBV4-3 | TGCGCCAGCAGCCAAGACGGGCGTGGAGATACGCAGTATTTT | CASSQDGRGDTQYF
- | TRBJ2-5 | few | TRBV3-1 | TGTGCCAGCAGCCAAGAGGGGTACCAAGAGACCCAGTACTTC | CASSQEGYQETQYF
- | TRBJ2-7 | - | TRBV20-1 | TGCAGTGCTCCAAGGCCGGGGGCGGACGAGCAGTACTTC | CSAPRPGADEQYF
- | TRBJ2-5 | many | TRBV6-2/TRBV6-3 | TGTGCCAGCAGTTACAACCCGTACCAAGAGACCCAGTACTTC | CASSYNPYQETQYF
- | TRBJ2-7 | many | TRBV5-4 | TGTGCCAGCAGCCCCTCGAGGGGCCTCTCCGGCTACGAGCAGTACTTC | CASSPSRGLSGYEQYF
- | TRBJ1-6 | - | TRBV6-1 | TGTGCCAGCAGTCTCCGGGACAAAGGATCACCCCTCCACTTT | CASSLRDKGSPLHF
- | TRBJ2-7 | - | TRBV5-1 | TGCGCCAGCAGCTTGGAGGAGGGGGCCTTAACCTACGAGCAGTACTTC | CASSLEEGALTYEQYF
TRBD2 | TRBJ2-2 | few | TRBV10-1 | TGCGCCAGCAGTCTAGCGGGAGGGGCCGGGGAGCTGTTTTTT | CASSLAGGAGELFF
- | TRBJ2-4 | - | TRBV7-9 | TGTGCCAGCAGCTTAGTTGGGGGAAGGGGCGACATTCAGTACTTC | CASSLVGGRGDIQYF
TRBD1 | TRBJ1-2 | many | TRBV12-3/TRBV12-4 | TGTGCCAGCAGTTCCTCCGCTAGACAGGGTGGCTATGGCTACACCTTC | CASSSSARQGGYGYTF
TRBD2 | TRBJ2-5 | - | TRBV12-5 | TGTGCTAGTGGTTTGGACTTCCGGGGAGGGGAGACCCAGTACTTC | CASGLDFRGGETQYF
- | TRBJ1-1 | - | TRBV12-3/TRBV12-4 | TGTGCCAGCCGTCTCCGGGGAAGTACTGAAGCTTTCTTT | CASRLRGSTEAFF
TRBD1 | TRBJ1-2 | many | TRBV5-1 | TGCGCCAGCAGCGGGACAGGGTTGGATGGCTACACCTTC | CASSGTGLDGYTF
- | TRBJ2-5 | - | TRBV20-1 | TGCAGTGCTAGAGATCAGTCAACGGAGGCGGGAGAGACCCAGTACTTC | CSARDQSTEAGETQYF
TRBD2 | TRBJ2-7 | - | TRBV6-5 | TGTGCCAGCAGTTACTCGAAGTCAGGGGCGGGAGGGGACTACGAGCAGTACTTC | CASSYSKSGAGGDYEQYF
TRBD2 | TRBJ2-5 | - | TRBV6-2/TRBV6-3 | TGTGCCAGCACCCTAGCGGGGGGCCCTGCGGCAGGCCAGTACTTC | CASTLAGGPAAGQYF
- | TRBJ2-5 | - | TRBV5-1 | TGCGCCAGCAGCTCGGACAACCAAGAGACCCAGTACTTC | CASSSDNQETQYF
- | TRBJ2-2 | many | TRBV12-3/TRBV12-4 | TGTGCCAGCGCTCGGGGAGGCGGCACCGGGGAGCTGTTTTTT | CASARGGGTGELFF
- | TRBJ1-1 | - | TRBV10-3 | TGTGCCATCAGTGAAAGGGGTCTCGTCGCTTTCTTT | CAISERGLVAFF
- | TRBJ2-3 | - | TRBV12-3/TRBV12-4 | TGTGCCAGCAGGGAACGGGTTCAAGGCACAGATACGCAGTATTTT | CASRERVQGTDTQYF
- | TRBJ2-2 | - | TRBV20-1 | TGCAGTGCCAGCGACAAAGACACCGGGGAGCTGTTTTTT | CSASDKDTGELFF
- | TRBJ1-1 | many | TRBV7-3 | TGTGCCAGCAGCAGCAACAGGGAGAACACTGAAGCTTTCTTT | CASSSNRENTEAFF
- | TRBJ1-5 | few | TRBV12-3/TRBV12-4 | TGTGCCAGCAGCCGGGCCGGGGAGAGGGATCAGCCCCAGCATTTT | CASSRAGERDQPQHF
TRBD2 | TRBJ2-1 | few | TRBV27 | TGTGCCAGCAGTTTTGAGACTAGCGGGCGATCCTCCTACAATGAGCAGTTCTTC | CASSFETSGRSSYNEQFF
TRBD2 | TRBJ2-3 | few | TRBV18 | TGTGCCAGCTCACCGAGGACTAGTCCCACAGATACGCAGTATTTT | CASSPRTSPTDTQYF